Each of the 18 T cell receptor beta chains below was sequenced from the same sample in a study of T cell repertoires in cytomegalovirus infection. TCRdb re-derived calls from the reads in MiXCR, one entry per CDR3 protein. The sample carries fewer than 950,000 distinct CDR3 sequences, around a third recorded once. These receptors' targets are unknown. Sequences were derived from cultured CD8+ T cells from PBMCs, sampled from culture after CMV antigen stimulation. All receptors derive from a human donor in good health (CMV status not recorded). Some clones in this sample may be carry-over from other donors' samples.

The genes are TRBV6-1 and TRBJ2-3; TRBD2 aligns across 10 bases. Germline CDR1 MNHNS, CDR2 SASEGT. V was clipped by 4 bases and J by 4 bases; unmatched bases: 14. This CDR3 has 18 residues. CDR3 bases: TGTGCCAGCAGTGCCGGACTCCGGACTAGCGGCCTAGCAGATACGCAGTATTTT. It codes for CASSAGLRTSGLADTQYF.

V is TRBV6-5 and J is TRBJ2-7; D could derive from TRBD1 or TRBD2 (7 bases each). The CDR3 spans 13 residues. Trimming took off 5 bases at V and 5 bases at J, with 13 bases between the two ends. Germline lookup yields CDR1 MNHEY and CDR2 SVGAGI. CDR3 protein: CASSATGRDEQYF. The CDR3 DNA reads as TGTGCCAGCAGTGCGACAGGGAGGGACGAGCAGTACTTC.

The CDR3 region has the DNA TGTGCCAGCAGGGACAGGGGTACGGGAAACACCATATATTTT. Its protein is CASRDRGTGNTIYF. The gene calls are TRBV12-3 or TRBV12-4 and TRBJ1-3; 9 nucleotides match TRBD1. This CDR3 region has 14 residues. Trimming took 6 bases from V and 4 from J; bases not matched to a gene: 4.

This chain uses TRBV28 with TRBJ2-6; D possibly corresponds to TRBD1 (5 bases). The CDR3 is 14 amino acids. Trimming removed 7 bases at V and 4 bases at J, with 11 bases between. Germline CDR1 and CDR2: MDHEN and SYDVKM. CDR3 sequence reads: CASKPQDGANVLTF. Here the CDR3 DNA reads TGTGCCAGCAAACCACAGGACGGGGCCAACGTCCTGACTTTC.

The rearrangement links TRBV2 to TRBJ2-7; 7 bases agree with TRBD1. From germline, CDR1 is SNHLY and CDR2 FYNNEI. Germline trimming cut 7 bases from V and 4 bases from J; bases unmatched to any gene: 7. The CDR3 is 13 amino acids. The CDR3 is CASNRPGGYEQYV. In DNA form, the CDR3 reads TGTGCCAGCAACCGCCCAGGGGGTTACGAGCAGTACGTC.

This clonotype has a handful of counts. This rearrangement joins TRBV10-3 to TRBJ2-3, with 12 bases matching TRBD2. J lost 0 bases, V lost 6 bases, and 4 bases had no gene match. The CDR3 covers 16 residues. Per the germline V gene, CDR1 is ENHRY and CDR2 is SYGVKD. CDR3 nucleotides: TGTGCCATCAGACGGACTAGCGGGGTTAGCACAGATACGCAGTATTTT. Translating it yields CAIRRTSGVSTDTQYF.

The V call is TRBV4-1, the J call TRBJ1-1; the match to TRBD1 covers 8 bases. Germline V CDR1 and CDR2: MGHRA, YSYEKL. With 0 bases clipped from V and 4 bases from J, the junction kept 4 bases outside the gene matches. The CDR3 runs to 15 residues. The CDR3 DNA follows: TGCGCCAGCAGCCAAGACGGACAGGGTAGCACTGAAGCTTTCTTT. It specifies CASSQDGQGSTEAFF.

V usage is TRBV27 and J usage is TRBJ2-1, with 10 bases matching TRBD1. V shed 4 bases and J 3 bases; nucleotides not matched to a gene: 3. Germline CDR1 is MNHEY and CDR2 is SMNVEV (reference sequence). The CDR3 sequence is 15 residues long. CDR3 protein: CASSSDRGGYNEQFF. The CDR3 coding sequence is TGTGCCAGCAGTTCGGACAGGGGGGGCTACAATGAGCAGTTCTTC.

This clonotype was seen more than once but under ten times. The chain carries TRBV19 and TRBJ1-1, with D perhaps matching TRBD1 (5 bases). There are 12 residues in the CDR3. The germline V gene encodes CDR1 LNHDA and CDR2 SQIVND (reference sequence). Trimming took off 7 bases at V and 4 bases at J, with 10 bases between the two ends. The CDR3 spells CASTRRGTEAFF. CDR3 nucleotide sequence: TGTGCCAGTACGCGTAGGGGCACTGAAGCTTTCTTT.

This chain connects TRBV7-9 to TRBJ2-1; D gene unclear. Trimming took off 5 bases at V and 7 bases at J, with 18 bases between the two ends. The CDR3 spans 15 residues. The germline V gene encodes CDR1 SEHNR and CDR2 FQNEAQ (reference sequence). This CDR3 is CASSPDPLLGNEQFF. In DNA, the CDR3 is TGTGCCAGCAGCCCTGACCCTTTGCTAGGAAATGAGCAGTTCTTC.

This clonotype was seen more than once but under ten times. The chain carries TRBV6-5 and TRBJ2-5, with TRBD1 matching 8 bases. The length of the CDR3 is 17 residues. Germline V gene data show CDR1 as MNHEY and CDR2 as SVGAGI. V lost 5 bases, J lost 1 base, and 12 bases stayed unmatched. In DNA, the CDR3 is TGTGCCAGCAGTAAAGCAGGGGGCGCGATCTTCCAAGAGACCCAGTACTTC. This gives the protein CASSKAGGAIFQETQYF.

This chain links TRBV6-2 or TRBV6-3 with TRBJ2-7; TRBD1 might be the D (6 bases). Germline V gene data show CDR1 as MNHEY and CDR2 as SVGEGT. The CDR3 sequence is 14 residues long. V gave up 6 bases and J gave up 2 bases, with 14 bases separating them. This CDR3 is CASSRDNTPYEQYF. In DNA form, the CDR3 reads TGTGCCAGCAGCAGGGACAATACTCCCTACGAGCAGTACTTC.

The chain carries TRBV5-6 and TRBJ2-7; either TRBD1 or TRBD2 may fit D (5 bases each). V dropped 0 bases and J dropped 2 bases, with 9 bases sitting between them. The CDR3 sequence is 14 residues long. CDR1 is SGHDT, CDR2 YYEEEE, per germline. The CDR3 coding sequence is TGTGCCAGCAGCTTGGGCAGGGACCCCTACGAGCAGTACGTC. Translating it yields CASSLGRDPYEQYV.

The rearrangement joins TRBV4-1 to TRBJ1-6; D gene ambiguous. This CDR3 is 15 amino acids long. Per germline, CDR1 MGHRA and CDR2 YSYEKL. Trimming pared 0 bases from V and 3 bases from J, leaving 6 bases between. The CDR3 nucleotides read TGCGCCAGCAGCCAAGATCCAGGCTATAATTCACCCCTCCACTTT. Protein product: CASSQDPGYNSPLHF.

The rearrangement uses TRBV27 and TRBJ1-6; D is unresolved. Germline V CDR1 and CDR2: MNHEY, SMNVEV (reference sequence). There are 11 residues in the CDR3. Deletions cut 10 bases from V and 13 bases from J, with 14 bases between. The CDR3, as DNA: TGTGCCACCTTCCCTCCGAGGCCCCTCCACTTT. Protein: CATFPPRPLHF.

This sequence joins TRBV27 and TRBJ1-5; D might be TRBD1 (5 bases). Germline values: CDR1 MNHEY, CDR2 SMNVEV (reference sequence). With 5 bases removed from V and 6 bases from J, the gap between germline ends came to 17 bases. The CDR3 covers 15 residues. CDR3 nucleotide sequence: TGTGCCAGCAGTCTTATTGGCTCAGGGCCTCAGCCCCAGCATTTT. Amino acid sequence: CASSLIGSGPQPQHF.

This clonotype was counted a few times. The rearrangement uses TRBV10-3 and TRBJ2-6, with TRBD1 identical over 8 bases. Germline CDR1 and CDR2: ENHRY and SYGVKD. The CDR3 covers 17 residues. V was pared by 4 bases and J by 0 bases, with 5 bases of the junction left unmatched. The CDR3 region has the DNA TGTGCCATCAGTGTTACAGGGGGTCTCTCTGGGGCCAACGTCCTGACTTTC. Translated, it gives CAISVTGGLSGANVLTF.

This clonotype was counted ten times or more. CDR3 in amino acids: CASRGGSSYEQYV. The CDR3 DNA follows: TGTGCCAGCAGGGGGGGAAGCTCCTACGAGCAGTACGTC. J is TRBJ2-7 and V is TRBV27; the D gene is possibly TRBD2 (6 bases). V dropped 6 bases and J dropped 0 bases, with 9 bases sitting between them. The CDR3 is 13 residues long. Germline V CDR1 and CDR2: MNHEY, SMNVEV (reference sequence).